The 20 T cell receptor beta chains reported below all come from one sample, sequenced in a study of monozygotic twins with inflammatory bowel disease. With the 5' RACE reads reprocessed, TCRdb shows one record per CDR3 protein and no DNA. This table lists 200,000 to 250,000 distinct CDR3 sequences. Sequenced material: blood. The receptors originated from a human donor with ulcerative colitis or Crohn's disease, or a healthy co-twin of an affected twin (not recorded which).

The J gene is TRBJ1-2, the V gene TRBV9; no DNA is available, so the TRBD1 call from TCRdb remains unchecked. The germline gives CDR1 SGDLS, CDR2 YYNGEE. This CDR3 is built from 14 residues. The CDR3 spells CASSVGRIPLDYTF.

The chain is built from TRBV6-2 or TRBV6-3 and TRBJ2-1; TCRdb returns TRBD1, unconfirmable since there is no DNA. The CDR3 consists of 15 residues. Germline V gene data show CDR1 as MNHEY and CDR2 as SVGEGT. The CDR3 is CASRGGQGTYNEQFF.

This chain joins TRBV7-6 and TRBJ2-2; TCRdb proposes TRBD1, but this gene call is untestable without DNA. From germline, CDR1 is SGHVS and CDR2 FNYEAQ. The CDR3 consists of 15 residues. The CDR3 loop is CASSLGTGFTGELFF.

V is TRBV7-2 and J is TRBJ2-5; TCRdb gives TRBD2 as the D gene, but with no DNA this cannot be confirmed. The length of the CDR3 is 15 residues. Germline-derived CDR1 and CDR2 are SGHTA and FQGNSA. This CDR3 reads CASSLQSGGLSPQYF. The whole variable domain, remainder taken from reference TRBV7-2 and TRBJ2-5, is GAGVSQSPSNKVTEKGKDVELRCDPISGHTALYWYRQSLGQGLEFLIYFQGNSAPDKSGLPSDRFSAERTGGSVSTLTIQRTQQEDSAVYLCASSLQSGGLSPQYFGPGTRLLVL.

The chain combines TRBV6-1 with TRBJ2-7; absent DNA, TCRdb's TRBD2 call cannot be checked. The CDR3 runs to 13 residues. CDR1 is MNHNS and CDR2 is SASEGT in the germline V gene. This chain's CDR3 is CASSGTSVYEQYF.

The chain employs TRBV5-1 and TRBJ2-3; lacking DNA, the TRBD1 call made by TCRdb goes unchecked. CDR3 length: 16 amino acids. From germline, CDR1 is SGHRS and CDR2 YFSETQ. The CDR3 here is CASRQTYGQAADTQYF.

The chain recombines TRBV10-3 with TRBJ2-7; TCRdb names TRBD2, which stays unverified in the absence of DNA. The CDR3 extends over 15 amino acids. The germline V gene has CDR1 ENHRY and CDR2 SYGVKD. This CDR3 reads CAIKGEAGGRYEQYF.

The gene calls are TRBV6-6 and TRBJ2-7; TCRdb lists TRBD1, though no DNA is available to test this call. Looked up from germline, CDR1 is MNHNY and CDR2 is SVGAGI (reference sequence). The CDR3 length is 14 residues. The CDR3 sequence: CASSLGQGPYEQYF.

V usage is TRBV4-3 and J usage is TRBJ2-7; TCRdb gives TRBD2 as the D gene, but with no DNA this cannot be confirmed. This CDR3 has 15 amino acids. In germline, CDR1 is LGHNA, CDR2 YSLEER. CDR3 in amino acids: CASSQALTSGYEQYF.

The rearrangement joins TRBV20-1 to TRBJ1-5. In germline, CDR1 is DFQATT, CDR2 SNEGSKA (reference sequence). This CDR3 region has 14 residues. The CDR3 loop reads CSARGAWSNQPQHF.

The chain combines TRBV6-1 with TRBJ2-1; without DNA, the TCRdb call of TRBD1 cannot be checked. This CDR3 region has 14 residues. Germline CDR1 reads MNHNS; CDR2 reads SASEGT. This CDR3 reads CASSGGEAYNEQFF.

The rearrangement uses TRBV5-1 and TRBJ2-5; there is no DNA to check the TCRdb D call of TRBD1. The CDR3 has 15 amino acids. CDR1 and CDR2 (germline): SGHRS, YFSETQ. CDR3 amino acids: CASSLGRDWDETQYF.

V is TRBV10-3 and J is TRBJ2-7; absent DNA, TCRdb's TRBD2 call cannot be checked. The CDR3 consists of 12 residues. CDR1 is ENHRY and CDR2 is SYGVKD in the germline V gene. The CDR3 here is CAIDSPGYEQYF.

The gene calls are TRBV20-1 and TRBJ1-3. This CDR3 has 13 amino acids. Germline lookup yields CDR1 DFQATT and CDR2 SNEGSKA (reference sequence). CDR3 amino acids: CSARRVSGNTIYF.

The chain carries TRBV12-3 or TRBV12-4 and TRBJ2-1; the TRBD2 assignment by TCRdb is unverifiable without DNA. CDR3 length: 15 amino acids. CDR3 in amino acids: CASRPGLAGPNEQFF.

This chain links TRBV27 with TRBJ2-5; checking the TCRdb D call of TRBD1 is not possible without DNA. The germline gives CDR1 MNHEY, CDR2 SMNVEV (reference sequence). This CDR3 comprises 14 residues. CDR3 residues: CASGASDRGETQYF.

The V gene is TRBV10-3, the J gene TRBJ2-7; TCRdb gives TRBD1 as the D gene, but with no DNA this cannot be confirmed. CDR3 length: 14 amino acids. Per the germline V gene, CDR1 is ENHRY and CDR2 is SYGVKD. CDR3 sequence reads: CAFSRGPSSYEQYF.

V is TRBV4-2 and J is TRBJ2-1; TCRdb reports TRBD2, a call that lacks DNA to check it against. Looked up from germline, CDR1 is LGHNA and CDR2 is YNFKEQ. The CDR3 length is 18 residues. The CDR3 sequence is CASSQGTSGSGSYNEQFF.

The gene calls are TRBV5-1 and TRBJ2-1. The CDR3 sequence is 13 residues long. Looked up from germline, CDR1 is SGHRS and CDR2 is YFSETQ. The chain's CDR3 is CASSLDGRNEQFF.

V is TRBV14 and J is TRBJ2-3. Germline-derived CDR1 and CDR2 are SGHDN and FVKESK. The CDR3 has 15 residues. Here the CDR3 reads CASSPQGRRTDTQYF. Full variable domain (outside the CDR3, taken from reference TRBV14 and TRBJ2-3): EAGVTQFPSHSVIEKGQTVTLRCDPISGHDNLYWYRRVMGKEIKFLLHFVKESKQDESGMPNNRFLAERTGGTYSTLKVQPAELEDSGVYFCASSPQGRRTDTQYFGPGTRLTVL.